Many counts were recorded for the clone carrying this T cell receptor (beta chain). Its specificity is not known. This sample stems from a study of metastatic and nonmetastatic thyroid tumors. The wider study: Where malignant and benign thyroid patients were concerned, repertoires were compared across blood and tumor or nodule tissue.

Patients had received no treatment of any kind before thyroid surgery. TCRdb redid the clone calls on the PCR reads using MiXCR. This repertoire shows around 25,000 clones, approximately 12% found once; its top ten account for nearly 5%. Whole-study results and caveats: Malignant thyroid tumors reportedly had TCR beta diversity that was significantly higher than in benign nodules, in blood and tumor.

Sample: blood. The clonotype originates from a female donor with papillary thyroid cancer or a benign thyroid nodule (not recorded which). Some clones in this sample may be carry-over from other donors' samples.

Written as DNA, the CDR3 is TGTGCCAGCAGCCAAGATATGAGTACTAGCGGCACAGATACGCAGTATTTT. It codes for CASSQDMSTSGTDTQYF. This chain uses TRBV4-2 with TRBJ2-3; 7 nucleotides agree with TRBD2. The CDR3 runs 17 residues. After removal of 0 bases from V and 1 base from J, the junction contained 7 bases not matched to a gene. The germline gives CDR1 LGHNA, CDR2 YNFKEQ.